The 8 T cell receptor beta chains given below trace back to one sample, sequenced in a study of blood T cell repertoires in COVID-19. Clones were sequenced by immunoSEQ multiplex PCR, and TCRdb holds only the in-frame ones, with some missing. Of approximately 300,000 clones in the sample, 80% to 95% are singletons; the top ten hold approximately 7.5%. Source material: peripheral blood. The receptors stem from a woman aged 25 to 45 with COVID-19, enrolled during active disease.

The chain combines TRBV24-1 with TRBJ2-2, with 8 bases that match TRBD2. Looked up from germline, CDR1 is KGHDR and CDR2 is SFDVKD. J gave up 5 bases and V 5 bases, and 6 bases lay outside the gene matches. The CDR3 runs to 15 residues. CDR3 in amino acids: CATSGTSGPTGELFF. The DNA of the CDR3 is TGTGCCACCAGTGGCACTAGCGGACCAACCGGGGAGCTGTTTTTT.

The genes are TRBV3-1 (or the pseudogene TRBV3-2) and TRBJ1-3; 8 nucleotides line up with TRBD1. Per the germline V gene, CDR1 is LGHDT and CDR2 is YNNKEL (reference sequence). V trimming: 5 bases; J trimming: 0 bases; junction bases outside the gene matches: 6. The CDR3 extends over 16 amino acids. The chain's CDR3 is CASSVQGGPSGNTIYF. In DNA, the CDR3 is TGTGCCAGCAGCGTACAGGGGGGCCCCTCTGGAAACACCATATATTTT.

For the CDR3, the DNA is TGTGCCAGCAGCTTAGAGAGCGGGAGCACAGATACGCAGTATTTT. This codes for CASSLESGSTDTQYF. V gene TRBV11-2 combines with J gene TRBJ2-3, with D possibly matching TRBD2 (6 bases). Germline V gives CDR1 SGHAT, CDR2 FQNNGV. This CDR3 is built from 15 residues. Trimming stripped 0 bases from V and 0 bases from J, with 7 bases between. Drawing the rest from reference TRBV11-2 and TRBJ2-3, the complete variable domain is EAGVAQSPRYKIIEKRQSVAFWCNPISGHATLYWYQQILGQGPKLLIQFQNNGVVDDSQLPKDRFSAERLKGVDSTLKIQPAKLEDSAVYLCASSLESGSTDTQYFGPGTRLTVL.

This chain links TRBV7-6 with TRBJ1-4; 11 nucleotides line up with TRBD1. The CDR3 is made up of 19 amino acids. V lost 1 base to trimming and J lost 3 bases; unmatched junction nucleotides: 10. The germline gives CDR1 SGHVS, CDR2 FNYEAQ. In nucleotides, the CDR3 is TGTGCCAGCAGCTTAGGAAAAGGAAGGGACAGGGGGTCTAATGAAAAACTGTTTTTT. It translates to CASSLGKGRDRGSNEKLFF. The whole variable domain, remainder taken from reference TRBV7-6 and TRBJ1-4, is GAGVSQSPRYKVTKRGQDVALRCDPISGHVSLYWYRQALGQGPEFLTYFNYEAQQDKSGLPNDRFSAERPEGSISTLTIQRTEQRDSAMYRCASSLGKGRDRGSNEKLFFGSGTQLSVL.

This clone was recorded once. The chain has TRBV28 and TRBJ2-3; tentatively, D is TRBD2 (5 bases). V lost 5 bases and J lost 2, with 14 bases in between. CDR1 and CDR2 from the germline V gene are MDHEN and SYDVKM. The CDR3 extends over 15 amino acids. CDR3 sequence reads: CASSPFETNTDTQYF. The CDR3 region has the DNA TGTGCCAGCAGTCCGTTCGAGACTAACACAGATACGCAGTATTTT.

The genes are TRBV7-9 and TRBJ1-2; 7 nucleotides align to TRBD1. CDR3 length equals 13 residues. Germline CDR1 reads SEHNR; CDR2 reads FQNEAQ (reference sequence). The V gene end was trimmed by 3 bases and the J gene end by 4 bases; junction bases not matched to a gene: 2. The DNA of the CDR3 is TGTGCCAGCAGCTTGGGGACAGCCTATGGCTACACCTTC. This encodes CASSLGTAYGYTF.

The chain has TRBV7-9 and TRBJ2-1; D gene unclear. Germline lookup yields CDR1 SEHNR and CDR2 FQNEAQ (reference sequence). CDR3 length: 15 residues. V lost 1 base and J 1 base, leaving 8 bases between the germline ends. CDR3 sequence reads: CASSLVGDSYNEQFF. The CDR3, as DNA: TGTGCCAGCAGCTTAGTAGGAGATTCCTACAATGAGCAGTTCTTC.

The rearrangement links TRBV12-3 or TRBV12-4 to TRBJ2-3, with D maybe TRBD2 (6 bases). Trimming took 6 bases from V and 5 from J, leaving 12 bases between them. The CDR3 totals 13 residues. The CDR3 sequence: CASRPTSRDTQYF. Written as DNA, the CDR3 is TGTGCCAGCAGACCTACTAGCCGAGATACGCAGTATTTT.